What follows are 18 T cell receptor beta chains derived from one specimen sequenced in a study of regulatory T cells in long-lasting Graves disease. Arm-PCR of CDR3 regions with iRepertoire HTBI primers generated TCR beta libraries. MiXCR, run by TCRdb on the multiplex PCR reads, gives a single entry per CDR3 protein. This repertoire shows roughly 420,000 distinct CDR3 sequences, around 15% found once; its top ten account for 17%. The time point denotes: newly diagnosed GD, antithyroid drugs for less than 3 months. There was RNA extracted from PBMCs, and the TCR library was made from it. In addition, the sample was reused for a study of T cells in Graves' hyperthyroidism and ophthalmopathy.

The source material was peripheral blood mononuclear cells (PBMCs), sampled at new diagnosis, from a patient treated with antithyroid drugs. The receptors come from a woman aged 45-60 years with Graves disease.

The chain couples TRBV6-1 to TRBJ2-7, with D possibly matching TRBD1 (5 bases). CDR3 length: 13 residues. Germline CDR1 and CDR2: MNHNS and SASEGT. V dropped 3 bases and J dropped 2 bases, with 8 bases sitting between them. CDR3 bases: TGTGCCAGCAGTGAGGGCAGGGCCTACGAGCAGTACTTC. This sequence encodes CASSEGRAYEQYF.

Regarding this clonotype: Since no conserved phenylalanine or tryptophan closes the CDR3, a read error is the likely cause. The DNA is left out, because the CDR3 cannot be placed on it with certainty; the CDR3 is given as TCRdb lists it. The J gene is TRBJ1-2, the V gene TRBV30; the D call TRBD1 from the table was never checked on the DNA. Inclusive of both ends, the CDR3 amounts to 15 amino acids. CDR1 and CDR2 (germline): GTSNPN, SVGIG (reference sequence). CDR3: CAQTRDSLSPYGDTS.

This clonotype was recorded a few times. The rearrangement joins TRBV28 to TRBJ2-5, with TRBD2 matching over 9 bases. Unmatched junction bases numbered 18, after V lost 3 bases and J lost 1 base. The CDR3 has 20 residues. Germline values: CDR1 MDHEN, CDR2 SYDVKM. The CDR3 coding sequence is TGTGCCAGCAGTTTTTTTTCGATAGCGGGAGTCGGTGTAGCCCAAGAGACCCAGTACTTC. It codes for CASSFFSIAGVGVAQETQYF.

To note about this clonotype: This may stem from a read error, because a much larger clone lies one nucleotide away. The chain recombines TRBV27 with TRBJ2-7; 8 bases match TRBD1. Germline CDR1 and CDR2: MNHEY and SMNVEV (reference sequence). CDR3 length equals 16 residues. V lost 5 bases to trimming and J lost 2 bases; unmatched junction nucleotides: 11. Here the CDR3 reads CASSEGRGRATYEQYF. CDR3 bases: TGTGCCAGCAGTGAGGGCAGGGGGCGCGCGACCTACGAGCAGTACTTC.

There are a few counts of this clonotype. V and J are TRBV19 and TRBJ2-1; 8 nucleotides align to TRBD1. Looked up from germline, CDR1 is LNHDA and CDR2 is SQIVND (reference sequence). The CDR3 is 17 residues long. Trimming at V came to 0 bases and at J to 4 bases, leaving 8 bases not matched to a gene. The CDR3 region is CASSIDPGGRLYNEQFF. CDR3 sequence (DNA): TGTGCCAGTAGTATAGACCCAGGGGGCCGACTGTACAATGAGCAGTTCTTC. The full variable domain, completed using reference TRBV19 and TRBJ2-1, is DGGITQSPKYLFRKEGQNVTLSCEQNLNHDAMYWYRQDPGQGLRLIYYSQIVNDFQKGDIAEGYSVSREKKESFPLTVTSAQKNPTAFYLCASSIDPGGRLYNEQFFGPGTRLTVL.

This clonotype showed up many times. The chain is built from TRBV12-3 or TRBV12-4 and TRBJ2-4, with no clear D. The CDR3 totals 13 residues. Between the trimmed V and J ends, which lost 7 bases and 3 bases, there was a span of 10 bases. CDR3 bases: TGTGCCAGCACCCCTCGCGGCAAAAACATTCAGTACTTC. Protein: CASTPRGKNIQYF.

This clonotype was observed many times. The rearrangement links TRBV7-3 to TRBJ2-7; 9 nucleotides agree with TRBD1. The CDR3 contains 14 residues. In germline, CDR1 is SGHTA, CDR2 FQGTGA. Trimming cost V 5 bases and J 5 bases; bases outside gene matches: 7. The chain's CDR3 is CASSPTGGVNEQYF. CDR3 bases: TGTGCCAGCAGCCCGACAGGGGGAGTAAACGAGCAGTACTTC.

As regards this clonotype: It is likely a read error, because the conserved phenylalanine at the end of the CDR3 is missing. The chain carries TRBV28 and TRBJ2-7; TRBD2 agrees at 8 bases. The CDR3 runs 16 residues. The germline V gene has CDR1 MDHEN and CDR2 SYDVKM. The CDR3 sequence is CAISPGGGAISYEQYL. The CDR3 DNA reads as TGTGCCATCAGTCCCGGGGGGGGGGCGATCTCCTACGAGCAGTACCTC.

About this clonotype: A much larger clone differs by one base, so this may be a read error. The V call is TRBV30, the J call TRBJ1-2; 10 bases are shared with TRBD1. The CDR3 contains 13 residues. CDR1 GTSNPN and CDR2 SVGIG come from the germline V gene (reference sequence). Trimming cost V 5 bases and J 3 bases; bases outside gene matches: 3. CDR3: CAWFGQGDYGYTF. The CDR3 DNA follows: TGTGCCTGGTTCGGACAGGGGGACTATGGCTACACCTTC.

This chain connects TRBV3-1 to TRBJ2-7; the match to TRBD2 covers 9 bases. Germline V gene data show CDR1 as LGHDT and CDR2 as YNNKEL (reference sequence). The trim removed 5 bases at V and 4 bases at J, leaving 9 bases unmatched. The CDR3 runs 15 residues. The CDR3 DNA reads TGTGCCAGCAGCAAGACTAGCGGAGGGGGGTACGAGCAGTACTTC. Its protein product is CASSKTSGGGYEQYF.

The table lists this clonotype with many counts. V usage is TRBV2 and J usage is TRBJ1-2; D is undetermined. V lost 3 bases, J lost 0 bases, and 17 bases lay in between. The CDR3 has 17 residues. CDR1 is SNHLY and CDR2 is FYNNEI in the germline V gene. The CDR3 bases are TGTGCCAGCAGTGATCCTGAGGGCACTGCCACTAACTATGGCTACACCTTC. Its translation is CASSDPEGTATNYGYTF.

This clonotype was counted many times. The V call is TRBV6-6, the J call TRBJ2-2; tentatively, D is TRBD2 (5 bases). This CDR3 has 20 amino acids. Trimming pared 0 bases from V and 3 bases from J, leaving 23 bases between. Germline V gives CDR1 MNHNY, CDR2 SVGAGI (reference sequence). DNA for the CDR3: TGTGCCAGCAGTTACTCGATACGGGATAGAGAGGGAATGGACACCGGGGAGCTGTTTTTT. Protein product: CASSYSIRDREGMDTGELFF.

This clonotype was seen many times. The chain uses TRBV28 and TRBJ1-4; 8 positions agree with TRBD1. The germline CDR1 and CDR2 sequences are MDHEN and SYDVKM. The trim removed 5 bases at V and 7 bases at J, leaving 6 bases unmatched. CDR3 length: 14 residues. The CDR3 region has the DNA TGTGCCAGCAGTGTAGGGACAGGACGTGAAAAACTGTTTTTT. It codes for CASSVGTGREKLFF.

The sample holds many counts of this clonotype. The chain joins TRBV27 to TRBJ2-7; 10 bases line up with TRBD2. Germline lookup yields CDR1 MNHEY and CDR2 SMNVEV (reference sequence). Trimming took 4 bases from V and 3 from J; bases not matched to a gene: 6. The CDR3 has 15 amino acids. CDR3 coding DNA: TGTGCCAGCAGTTCCGGGACTAGCGTCATCTACGAGCAGTACTTC. Translation: CASSSGTSVIYEQYF.

This clonotype was picked up a small number of times. The V call is TRBV5-1, the J call TRBJ2-7; no clear D. The CDR3 runs 15 residues. Germline assignment: CDR1 SGHRS and CDR2 YFSETQ. V lost 0 bases, J lost 9 bases, and 19 bases lay in between. The CDR3 nucleotides are TGCGCCAGCAGCTTGGCGGCAGGCCTCCGTATTGGGCAGTACTTC. Its translation: CASSLAAGLRIGQYF.

The table lists this clonotype with many counts. This chain joins TRBV5-1 and TRBJ1-2, with 8 bases that match TRBD1. The CDR3 length is 13 residues. With 0 bases clipped from V and 6 bases from J, the junction kept 1 base outside the gene matches. From germline, CDR1 is SGHRS and CDR2 YFSETQ. The CDR3 nucleotides are TGCGCCAGCAGCTTGGGGGACAGGAATGGCTACACCTTC. Encoded protein: CASSLGDRNGYTF.

The V and J genes are TRBV5-1 and TRBJ2-1; TRBD2 agrees at 10 bases. The CDR3 extends over 16 amino acids. The V and J ends lost 0 bases and 3 bases, in that order; junction bases with no gene match: 3. Germline lookup yields CDR1 SGHRS and CDR2 YFSETQ. CDR3 protein: CASSLVASGGYNEQFF. CDR3 nucleotides: TGCGCCAGCAGCTTGGTGGCTAGCGGGGGCTACAATGAGCAGTTCTTC.

This clonotype came up a few times. The chain is built from TRBV29-1 and TRBJ1-6; 7 bases are a match to TRBD1. The CDR3 has 13 amino acids. The ends lost 5 bases at V and 5 bases at J; junction bases unmatched: 3. Germline CDR1 SQVTM, CDR2 ANQGSEA. The CDR3: CSVSQGNNSPLHF. CDR3 coding DNA: TGCAGCGTTTCACAGGGGAATAATTCACCCCTCCACTTT.